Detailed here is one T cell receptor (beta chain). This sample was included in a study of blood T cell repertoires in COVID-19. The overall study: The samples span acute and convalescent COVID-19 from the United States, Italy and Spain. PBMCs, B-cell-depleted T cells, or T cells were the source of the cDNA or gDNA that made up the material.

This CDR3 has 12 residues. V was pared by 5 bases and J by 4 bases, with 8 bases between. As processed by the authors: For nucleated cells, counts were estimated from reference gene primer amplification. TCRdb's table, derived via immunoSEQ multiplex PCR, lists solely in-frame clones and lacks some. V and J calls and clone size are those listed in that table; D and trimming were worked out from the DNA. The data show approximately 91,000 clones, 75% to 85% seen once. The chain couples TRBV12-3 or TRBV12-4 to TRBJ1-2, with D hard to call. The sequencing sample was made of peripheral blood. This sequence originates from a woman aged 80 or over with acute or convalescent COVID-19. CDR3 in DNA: TGTGCCAGCAGTCGGGAGATCTATGGCTACACCTTC. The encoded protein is CASSREIYGYTF.